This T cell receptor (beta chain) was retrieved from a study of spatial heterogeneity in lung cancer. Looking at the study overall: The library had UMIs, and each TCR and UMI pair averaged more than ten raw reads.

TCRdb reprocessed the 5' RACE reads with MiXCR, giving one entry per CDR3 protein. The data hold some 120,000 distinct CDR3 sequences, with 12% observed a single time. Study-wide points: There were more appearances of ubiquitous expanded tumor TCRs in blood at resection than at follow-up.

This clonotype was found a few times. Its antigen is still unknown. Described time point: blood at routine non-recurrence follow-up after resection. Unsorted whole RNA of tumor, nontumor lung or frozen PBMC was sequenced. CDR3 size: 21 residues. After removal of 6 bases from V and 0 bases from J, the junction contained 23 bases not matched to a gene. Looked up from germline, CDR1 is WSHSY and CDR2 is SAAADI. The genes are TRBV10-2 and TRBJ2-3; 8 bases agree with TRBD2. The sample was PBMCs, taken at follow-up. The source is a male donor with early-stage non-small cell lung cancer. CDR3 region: CASRKGTFRGGLQPSTDTQYF. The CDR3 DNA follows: TGCGCCAGCAGGAAGGGGACTTTTCGCGGGGGGCTCCAACCTAGCACAGATACGCAGTATTTT.